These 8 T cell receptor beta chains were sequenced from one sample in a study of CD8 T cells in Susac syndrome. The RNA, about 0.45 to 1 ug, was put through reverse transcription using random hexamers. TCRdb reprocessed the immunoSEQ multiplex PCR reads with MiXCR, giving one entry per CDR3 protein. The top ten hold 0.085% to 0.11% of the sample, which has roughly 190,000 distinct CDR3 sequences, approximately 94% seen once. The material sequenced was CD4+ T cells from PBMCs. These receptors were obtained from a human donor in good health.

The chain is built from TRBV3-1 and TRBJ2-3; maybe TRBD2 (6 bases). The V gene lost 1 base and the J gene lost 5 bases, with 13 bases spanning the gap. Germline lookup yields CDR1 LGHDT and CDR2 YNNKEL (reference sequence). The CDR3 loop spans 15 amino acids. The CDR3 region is CASSQGWLARDTQYF. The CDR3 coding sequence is TGTGCCAGCAGCCAAGGTTGGCTAGCGCGAGATACGCAGTATTTT.

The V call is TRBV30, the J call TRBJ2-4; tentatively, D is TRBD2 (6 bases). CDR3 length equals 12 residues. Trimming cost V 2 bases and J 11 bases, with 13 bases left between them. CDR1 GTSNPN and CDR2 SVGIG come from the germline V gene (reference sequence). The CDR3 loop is CAWSPGEPLQYF. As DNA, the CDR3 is TGTGCCTGGAGTCCGGGGGAGCCCCTTCAGTACTTC. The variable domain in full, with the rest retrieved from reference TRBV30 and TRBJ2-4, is SQTIHQWPATLVQPVGSPLSLECTVEGTSNPNLYWYRQAAGRGLQLLFYSVGIGQISSEVPQNLSASRPQDRQFILSSKKLLLSDSGFYLCAWSPGEPLQYFGAGTRLSVL.

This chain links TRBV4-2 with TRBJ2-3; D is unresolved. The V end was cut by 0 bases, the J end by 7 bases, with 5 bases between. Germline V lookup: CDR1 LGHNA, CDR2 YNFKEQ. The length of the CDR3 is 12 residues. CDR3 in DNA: TGTGCCAGCAGCCAAGATGCGAATACGCAGTATTTT. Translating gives CASSQDANTQYF.

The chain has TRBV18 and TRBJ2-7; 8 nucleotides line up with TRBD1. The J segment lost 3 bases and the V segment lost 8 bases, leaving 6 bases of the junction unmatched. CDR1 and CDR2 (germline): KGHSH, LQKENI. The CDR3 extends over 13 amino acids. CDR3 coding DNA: TGTGCCAGCGGAGAGACAGGGGACTACGAGCAGTACTTC. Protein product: CASGETGDYEQYF.

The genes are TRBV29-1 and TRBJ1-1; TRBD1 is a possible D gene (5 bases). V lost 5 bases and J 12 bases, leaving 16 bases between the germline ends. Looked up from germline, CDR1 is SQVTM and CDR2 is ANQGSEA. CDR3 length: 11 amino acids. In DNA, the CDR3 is TGCAGCGTTCTGGAAGGGGAAGTAACTTTCTTT. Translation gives CSVLEGEVTFF.

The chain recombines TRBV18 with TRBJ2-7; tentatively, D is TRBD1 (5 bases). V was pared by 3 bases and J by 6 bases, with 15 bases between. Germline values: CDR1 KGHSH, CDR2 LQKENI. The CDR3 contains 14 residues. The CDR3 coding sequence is TGTGCCAGCTCACCTTCGGCAGGGTCCCGCGAGCAGTACTTC. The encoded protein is CASSPSAGSREQYF. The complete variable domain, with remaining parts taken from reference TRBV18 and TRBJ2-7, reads NAGVMQNPRHLVRRRGQEARLRCSPMKGHSHVYWYRQLPEEGLKFMVYLQKENIIDESGMPKERFSAEFPKEGPSILRIQQVVRGDSAAYFCASSPSAGSREQYFGPGTRLTVT.

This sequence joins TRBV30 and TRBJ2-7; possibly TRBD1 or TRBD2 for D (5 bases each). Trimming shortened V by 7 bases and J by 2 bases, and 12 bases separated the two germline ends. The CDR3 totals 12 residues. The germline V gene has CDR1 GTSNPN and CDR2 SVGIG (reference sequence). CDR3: CASGTATYEQYF. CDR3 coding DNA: TGTGCCTCCGGGACGGCCACCTACGAGCAGTACTTC.

This CDR3 reads CASSQGGLAGVPYEQYF. The CDR3 DNA reads as TGCGCCAGCAGCCAGGGAGGTTTAGCGGGAGTCCCCTACGAGCAGTACTTC. The chain employs TRBV4-3 and TRBJ2-7; 9 nucleotides align to TRBD2. The CDR3 has 17 residues. The trim removed 3 bases at V and 2 bases at J, leaving 11 bases unmatched. Germline CDR1 reads LGHNA; CDR2 reads YSLEER.